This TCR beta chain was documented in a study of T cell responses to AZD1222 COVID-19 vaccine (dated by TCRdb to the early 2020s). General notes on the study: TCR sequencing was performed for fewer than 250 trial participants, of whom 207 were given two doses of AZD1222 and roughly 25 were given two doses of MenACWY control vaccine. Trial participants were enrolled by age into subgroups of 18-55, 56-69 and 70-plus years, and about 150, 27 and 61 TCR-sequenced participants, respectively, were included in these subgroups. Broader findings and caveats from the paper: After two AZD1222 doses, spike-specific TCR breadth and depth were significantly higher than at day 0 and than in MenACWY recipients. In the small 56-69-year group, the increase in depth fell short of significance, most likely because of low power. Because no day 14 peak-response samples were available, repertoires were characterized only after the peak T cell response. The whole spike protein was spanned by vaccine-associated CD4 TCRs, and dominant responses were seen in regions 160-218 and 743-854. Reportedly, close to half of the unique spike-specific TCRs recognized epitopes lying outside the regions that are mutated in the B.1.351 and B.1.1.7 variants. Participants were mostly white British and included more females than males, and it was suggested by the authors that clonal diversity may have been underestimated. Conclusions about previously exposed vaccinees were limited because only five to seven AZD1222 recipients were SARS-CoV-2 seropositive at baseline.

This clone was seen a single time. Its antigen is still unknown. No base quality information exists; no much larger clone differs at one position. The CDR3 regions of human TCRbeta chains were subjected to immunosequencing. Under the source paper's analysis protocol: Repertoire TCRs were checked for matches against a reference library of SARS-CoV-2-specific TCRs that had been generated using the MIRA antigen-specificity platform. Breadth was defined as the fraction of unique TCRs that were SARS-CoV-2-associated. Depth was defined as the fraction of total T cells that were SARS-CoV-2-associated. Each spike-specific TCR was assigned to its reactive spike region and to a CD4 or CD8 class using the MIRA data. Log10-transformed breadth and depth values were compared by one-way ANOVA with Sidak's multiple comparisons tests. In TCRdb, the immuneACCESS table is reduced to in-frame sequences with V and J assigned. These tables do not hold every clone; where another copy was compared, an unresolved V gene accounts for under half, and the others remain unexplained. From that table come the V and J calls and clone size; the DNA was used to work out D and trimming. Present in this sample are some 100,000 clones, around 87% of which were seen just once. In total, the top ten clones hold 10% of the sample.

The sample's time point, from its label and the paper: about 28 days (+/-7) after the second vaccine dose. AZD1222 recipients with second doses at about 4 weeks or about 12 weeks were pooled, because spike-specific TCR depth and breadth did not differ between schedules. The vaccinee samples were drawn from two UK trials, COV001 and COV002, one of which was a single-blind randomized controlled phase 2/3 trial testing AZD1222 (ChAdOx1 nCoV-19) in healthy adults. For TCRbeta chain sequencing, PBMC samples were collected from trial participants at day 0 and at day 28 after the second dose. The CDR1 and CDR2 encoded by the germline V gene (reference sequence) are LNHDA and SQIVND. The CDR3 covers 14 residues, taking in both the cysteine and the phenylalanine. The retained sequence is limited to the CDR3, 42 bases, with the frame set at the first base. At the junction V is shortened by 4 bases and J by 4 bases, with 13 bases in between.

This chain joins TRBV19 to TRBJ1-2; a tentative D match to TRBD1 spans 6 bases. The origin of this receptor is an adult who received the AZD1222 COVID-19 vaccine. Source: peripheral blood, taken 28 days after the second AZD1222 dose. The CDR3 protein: CASSSGQSFYGYTF. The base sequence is TGTGCCAGTAGTAGTGGACAGTCCTTCTATGGCTACACCTTC.